What follows are 17 T cell receptor beta chains derived from one specimen sequenced in a study of cytomegalovirus exposure and HLA in healthy donors. PCR employed 60 Vbeta and 13 Jbeta primers. Clones were sequenced by immunoSEQ multiplex PCR, and TCRdb holds only the in-frame ones, with some missing. The sample has just over 150,000 clones. Sample: PBMCs. The receptors originated from a woman aged 55-70 years in good health and CMV-seronegative.

With respect to this clone: This same CDR3 is encoded by further DNA sequences in the sample. V gene TRBV18 combines with J gene TRBJ2-3; D is uncertain. Trimming left V 2 bases short and J 3 bases short, with 6 bases between. CDR1 and CDR2 from the germline V gene are KGHSH and LQKENI. This CDR3 is 13 amino acids long. CDR3 in amino acids: CASSPAGTDTQYF. CDR3 bases: TGTGCCAGCTCACCAGCAGGAACAGATACGCAGTATTTT.

V is TRBV11-3 and J is TRBJ2-1; possible D gene TRBD1, 7 bases. CDR1 SGHNT and CDR2 YENEEA come from the germline V gene. This CDR3 has 15 amino acids. Trimming removed 1 base at V and 7 bases at J, with 14 bases between. CDR3 in amino acids: CASSLGGTRGNEQFF. The CDR3 bases are TGTGCCAGCAGCTTAGGCGGGACCAGGGGGAATGAGCAGTTCTTC.

The chain employs TRBV10-3 and TRBJ2-7, with 8 bases fitting TRBD1. V shed 4 bases and J 3 bases; nucleotides not matched to a gene: 11. From germline, CDR1 is ENHRY and CDR2 SYGVKD. This CDR3 comprises 16 residues. CDR3 coding DNA: TGTGCCATCAGTGGGGGGTTGGAGACAGGGGTCTACGAGCAGTACTTC. This translates into CAISGGLETGVYEQYF.

The chain recombines TRBV15 with TRBJ1-4; D is possibly TRBD1 (6 bases). Trimming took 0 bases from V and 6 from J, leaving 8 bases between them. There are 14 residues in the CDR3. Germline loops: CDR1 LNHNV, CDR2 YYDKDF (reference sequence). The CDR3 DNA is TGTGCCACCAGCAGAGACGGACAGTATGAAAAACTGTTTTTT. As protein: CATSRDGQYEKLFF.

The chain is built from TRBV27 and TRBJ1-2; D ambiguous. Trimming cost V 8 bases and J 4 bases, with 14 bases left between them. The germline V gene has CDR1 MNHEY and CDR2 SMNVEV (reference sequence). The CDR3 is 13 residues long. In DNA, the CDR3 is TGTGCCAGCGCGGAGGGCTTGGGCTATGGCTACACCTTC. It codes for CASAEGLGYGYTF.

This sequence joins TRBV10-3 and TRBJ2-3, with 8 bases that match TRBD1. The CDR3 spans 17 residues. Germline CDR1 ENHRY, CDR2 SYGVKD. Trimming cost V 3 bases and J 4 bases; bases outside gene matches: 12. The CDR3 region is CAISERPGGASADTQYF. CDR3 DNA: TGTGCCATCAGTGAAAGGCCAGGGGGCGCCTCGGCAGATACGCAGTATTTT.

V usage is TRBV14 and J usage is TRBJ1-1; the match to TRBD1 covers 7 bases. The germline CDR1 and CDR2 sequences are SGHDN and FVKESK. The CDR3 has 15 amino acids. V was clipped by 4 bases and J by 4 bases; unmatched bases: 9. The DNA for the CDR3 is TGTGCCAGCAGCCGACCGGGTAGGGGGCCCACTGAAGCTTTCTTT. Its translation: CASSRPGRGPTEAFF.

The chain carries TRBV6-1 and TRBJ2-7; D perhaps matches TRBD1 (7 bases). The CDR3 runs to 13 residues. Germline loops: CDR1 MNHNS, CDR2 SASEGT. Trimming removed 6 bases at V and 4 bases at J, with 13 bases between. CDR3 sequence: CASSQQGRYEQYF. Written as DNA, the CDR3 is TGTGCCAGCAGCCAACAGGGGAGGTACGAGCAGTACTTC.

The V gene is TRBV9, the J gene TRBJ1-2; D may be TRBD1 (5 bases). The length of the CDR3 is 15 residues. Looked up from germline, CDR1 is SGDLS and CDR2 is YYNGEE. Trimming cost V 4 bases and J 1 base, with 14 bases left between them. The CDR3 is CASSPRQSYNYGYTF. The CDR3, as DNA: TGTGCCAGCAGCCCCAGACAGTCTTATAACTATGGCTACACCTTC. The full variable domain, with the rest looked up from reference TRBV9 and TRBJ1-2, is DSGVTQTPKHLITATGQRVTLRCSPRSGDLSVYWYQQSLDQGLQFLIQYYNGEERAKGNILERFSAQQFPDLHSELNLSSLELGDSALYFCASSPRQSYNYGYTFGSGTRLTVV.

The chain couples TRBV5-1 to TRBJ2-3; D possibly corresponds to TRBD2 (6 bases). Germline CDR1 SGHRS, CDR2 YFSETQ. V was pared by 2 bases and J by 4 bases, with 17 bases between. The CDR3 extends over 16 amino acids. The CDR3 reads CASSFSPAGSADTQYF. CDR3 DNA: TGCGCCAGCAGCTTCTCCCCGGCGGGGTCCGCAGATACGCAGTATTTT.

V gene TRBV18 combines with J gene TRBJ1-5, with 12 bases matching TRBD1. Germline V gene sequence: CDR1 KGHSH, CDR2 LQKENI. The CDR3 loop spans 14 amino acids. V shed 5 bases, J shed 9 bases, and the junction held 5 bases outside the gene matches. The CDR3 DNA reads as TGTGCCAGCTCAGGGACAGGGGGCGATCGGCCCCAGCATTTT. Translation: CASSGTGGDRPQHF.

This chain joins TRBV11-2 and TRBJ1-1; tentative D call: TRBD1 (6 bases). V was clipped by 0 bases and J by 1 base, with 9 bases between them. Germline V gene data show CDR1 as SGHAT and CDR2 as FQNNGV. The CDR3 has 15 amino acids. The CDR3 is CASSLEVRGNTEAFF. For the CDR3, the DNA is TGTGCCAGCAGCTTAGAAGTCAGGGGGAACACTGAAGCTTTCTTT.

This chain links TRBV13 with TRBJ1-1, with D tentatively TRBD1 (6 bases). CDR3 length: 14 residues. Germline assignment: CDR1 PRHDT and CDR2 FYEKMQ (reference sequence). V gave up 4 bases and J gave up 1 base, with 10 bases separating them. The CDR3, as DNA: TGTGCCAGCAGCTATGACAGGAGGAACACTGAAGCTTTCTTT. Its protein is CASSYDRRNTEAFF.

V is TRBV11-2 and J is TRBJ2-1; maybe TRBD2 (5 bases). V gave up 1 base and J gave up 7 bases, with 5 bases separating them. This CDR3 spans 12 amino acids. Germline values: CDR1 SGHAT, CDR2 FQNNGV. This CDR3 reads CASSLGTNEQFF. In DNA, the CDR3 is TGTGCCAGCAGCTTAGGGACTAATGAGCAGTTCTTC.

The chain is built from TRBV2 and TRBJ1-3; D ambiguous. The CDR3 is 13 amino acids. Germline loops: CDR1 SNHLY, CDR2 FYNNEI. V shed 5 bases and J shed 0 bases, with 5 bases lying between them. Here the CDR3 reads CASSRDSGNTIYF. The DNA of the CDR3 is TGTGCCAGCAGTCGGGACTCTGGAAACACCATATATTTT.

With regard to this clone: The conserved final phenylalanine or tryptophan is absent from the CDR3, which likely points to a read error. The chain recombines TRBV2 with TRBJ2-3; TRBD2 aligns across 7 bases. The CDR3 is made up of 12 amino acids. CDR1 is SNHLY, CDR2 FYNNEI, per germline. V shed 7 bases and J 5 bases; nucleotides not matched to a gene: 3. The CDR3 reads CASIREGDTQYL. The CDR3 region has the DNA TGTGCCAGCATTAGGGAGGGAGATACGCAGTATCTT.

The chain employs TRBV19 and TRBJ1-5; D perhaps matches TRBD1 (5 bases). V dropped 3 bases and J dropped 2 bases, with 11 bases sitting between them. The CDR3 sequence is 15 residues long. From germline, CDR1 is LNHDA and CDR2 SQIVND (reference sequence). CDR3 coding DNA: TGTGCCAGTAGTATCGGGGGGTATGGCAATCAGCCCCAGCATTTT. It encodes CASSIGGYGNQPQHF.